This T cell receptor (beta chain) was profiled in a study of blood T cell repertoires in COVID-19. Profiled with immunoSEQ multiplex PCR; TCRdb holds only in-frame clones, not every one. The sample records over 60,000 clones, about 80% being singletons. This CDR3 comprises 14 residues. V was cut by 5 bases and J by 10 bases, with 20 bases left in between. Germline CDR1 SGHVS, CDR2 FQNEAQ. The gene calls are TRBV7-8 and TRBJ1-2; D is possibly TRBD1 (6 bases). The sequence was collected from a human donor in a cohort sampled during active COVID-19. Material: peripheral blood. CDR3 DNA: TGTGCCAGCAGCCCCTATTCCAGGGGAAGTGACTACACCTTC. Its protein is CASSPYSRGSDYTF.